This TCR beta chain originates from a study of CD8 T cells in Susac syndrome. Trimming took 10 bases from V and 3 from J, leaving 6 bases between them. The CDR3 runs 11 residues. Germline CDR1 MNHEY, CDR2 SVGAGI. TEMRA cells were enriched by FACS, and CD4+ and CD8+ T cells were negatively isolated. RNA in amounts of roughly 0.5 to 1 ug was reverse transcribed with random hexamers. The TCR beta CDR3 was amplified by immunoSEQ multiplex PCR across 54 Vbeta, 13 Jbeta. TCRdb re-called the immunoSEQ multiplex PCR reads through MiXCR, storing one row per CDR3 protein. Here the sample spans 150,000 to 200,000 distinct CDR3 sequences, about 94% being singletons.

The TCR originated in a human donor with Susac syndrome. Source material: CD4+ T cells from PBMCs. V gene TRBV6-5 combines with J gene TRBJ2-2; D remains ambiguous. CDR3 sequence: CAIAYTGELFF. As DNA, the CDR3 is TGTGCCATCGCATACACCGGGGAGCTGTTTTTT.